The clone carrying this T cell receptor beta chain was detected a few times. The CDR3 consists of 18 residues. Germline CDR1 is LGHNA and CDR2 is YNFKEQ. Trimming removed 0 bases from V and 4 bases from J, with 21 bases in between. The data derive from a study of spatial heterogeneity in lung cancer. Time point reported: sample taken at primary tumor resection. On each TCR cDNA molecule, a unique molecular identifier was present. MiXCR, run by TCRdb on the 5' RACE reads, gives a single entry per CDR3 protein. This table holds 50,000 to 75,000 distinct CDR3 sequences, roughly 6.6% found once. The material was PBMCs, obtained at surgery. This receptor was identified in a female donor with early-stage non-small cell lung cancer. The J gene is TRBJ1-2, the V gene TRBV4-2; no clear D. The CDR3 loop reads CASSQDSPPWQDPYGYTF. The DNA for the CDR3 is TGTGCCAGCAGCCAAGATTCCCCCCCCTGGCAGGACCCCTATGGCTACACCTTC.